This T cell receptor (beta chain) was documented in a study of blood T cell repertoires in COVID-19. Method: immunoSEQ multiplex PCR; TCRdb's copy keeps in-frame clones and lacks some. The data show 150,000 to 200,000 clones, 82% seen once. CDR3 length equals 15 residues. Germline loops: CDR1 KGHSH, CDR2 LQKENI. V lost 0 bases to trimming and J lost 6 bases, with 9 bases between them. This clonotype was obtained from a woman aged 55-69 years with COVID-19, enrolled during active disease. The sequencing input was peripheral blood. This chain joins TRBV18 and TRBJ1-6; D is possibly TRBD1 (5 bases). The CDR3 coding sequence is TGTGCCAGCTCACCACCAACAGGTTCTAATTCACCCCTCCACTTT. Protein: CASSPPTGSNSPLHF.